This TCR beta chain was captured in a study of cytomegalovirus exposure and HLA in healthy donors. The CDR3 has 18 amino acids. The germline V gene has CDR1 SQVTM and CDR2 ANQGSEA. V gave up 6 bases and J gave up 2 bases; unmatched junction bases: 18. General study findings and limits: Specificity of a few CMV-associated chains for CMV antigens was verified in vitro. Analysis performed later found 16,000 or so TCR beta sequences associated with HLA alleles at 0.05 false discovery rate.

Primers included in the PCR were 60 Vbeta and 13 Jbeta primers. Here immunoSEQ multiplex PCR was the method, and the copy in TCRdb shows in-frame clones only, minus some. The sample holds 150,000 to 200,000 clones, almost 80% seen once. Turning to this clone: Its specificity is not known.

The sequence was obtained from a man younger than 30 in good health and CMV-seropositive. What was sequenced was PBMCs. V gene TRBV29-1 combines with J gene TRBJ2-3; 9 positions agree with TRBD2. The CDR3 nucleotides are TGCAGCGTCCTGAGGTGGGCTAGCGGGACGAGAATCACAGATACGCAGTATTTT. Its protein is CSVLRWASGTRITDTQYF.